The source of this T cell receptor beta chain is a study of blood T cell repertoires in COVID-19. Study-level background: T cells, B-cell-depleted T cells, or PBMCs provided the cDNA or gDNA that served as material.

In the source study's methods: For nucleated cells, counts were estimated from reference gene primer amplification. Using immunoSEQ multiplex PCR, the repertoire was profiled, and TCRdb retains in-frame clones only, with some absent. D and trimming come from the DNA, and the V and J calls and clone size come from that table. The sample carries approximately 330,000 clones, 87% recorded once. The Seattle patients joined while their infection was active and were tracked longitudinally afterward. Germline-derived CDR1 and CDR2 are SGDLS and YYNGEE. With 4 bases removed from V and 5 bases from J, the gap between germline ends came to 14 bases. CDR3 length: 14 amino acids.

This sequence was found in a man between 25 and 39 years old with COVID-19, enrolled during active disease. Source material: peripheral blood. The rearrangement uses TRBV9 and TRBJ2-3, with D perhaps TRBD2 (6 bases). CDR3: CASSRRAIQDTQYF. For the CDR3, the DNA is TGTGCCAGCAGCCGGAGGGCGATACAAGATACGCAGTATTTT.